The clone carrying this T cell receptor (beta chain) was counted between two and nine times. The antigen is undetermined. This entry belongs to a study of human T cells and chemical hapten exposure. Study conclusions and caveats: High-frequency TCRs, those above 1 in 1000, stayed the same after DPC sensitization.

Trimming cost V 5 bases and J 0 bases, with 7 bases left between them. From germline, CDR1 is ENHRY and CDR2 SYGVKD. The CDR3 is made up of 13 amino acids. Individual cDNA molecules received unique molecular identifiers in the library. TCRdb fed the 5' RACE reads into MiXCR, producing one record per CDR3 protein. In the table there are fewer than 150,000 distinct CDR3 sequences, roughly 18% of which are singletons. Someone pulled total RNA out of unfractionated whole blood. This sequence joins TRBV10-3 and TRBJ1-1; possibly TRBD1 for D (5 bases). The TCR originated in a human donor in good health. CDR3 loop: CAISLGVNTEAFF. CDR3 in DNA: TGTGCCATCAGTCTAGGGGTGAACACTGAAGCTTTCTTT.